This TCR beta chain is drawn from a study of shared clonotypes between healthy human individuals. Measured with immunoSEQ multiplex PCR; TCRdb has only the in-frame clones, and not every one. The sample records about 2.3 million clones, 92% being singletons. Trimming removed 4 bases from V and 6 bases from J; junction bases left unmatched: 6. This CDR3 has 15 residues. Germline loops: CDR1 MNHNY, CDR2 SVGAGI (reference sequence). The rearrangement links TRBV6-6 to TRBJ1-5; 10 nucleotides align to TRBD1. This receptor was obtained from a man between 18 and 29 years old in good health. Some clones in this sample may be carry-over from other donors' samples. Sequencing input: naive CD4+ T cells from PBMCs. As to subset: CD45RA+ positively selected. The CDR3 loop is CASSLTGGRIQPQHF. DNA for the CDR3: TGTGCCAGCAGTTTGACAGGGGGCCGGATTCAGCCCCAGCATTTT.